This T cell receptor beta chain was sequenced in a study of blood T cells in healthy people across ages. Study-wide context: For every two T cells, template switching captured about one barcoded beta molecule.

With respect to this clonotype: As yet, its antigen is unknown.

V gave up 2 bases and J gave up 2 bases; unmatched junction bases: 6. Germline loops: CDR1 DFQATT, CDR2 SNEGSKA (reference sequence). This CDR3 comprises 14 residues. Study-wide points: Lack of knowledge of donor CMV status possibly confounded expanded clonotype changes. The unsorted PBMCs prevented any conclusive comparison of naive versus antigen-experienced cells. Long-lived donors had more naive CD4+ cells and higher diversity than aged donors.

Combining a sample-barcoded 5' primer with a J-beta primer mix, a second PCR ran for roughly 7 to 12 cycles. One entry per CDR3 protein, called by TCRdb with MiXCR from the 5' RACE reads. The table shows about 1.5 million distinct CDR3 sequences, with approximately 43% occurring only once. This chain connects TRBV20-1 to TRBJ2-7; 7 bases match TRBD2. Sequenced input: blood. This sequence originates from a woman between 18 and 29 years old in good health. The CDR3 region is CSARLGGGAYEQYF. CDR3 nucleotide sequence: TGCAGTGCTAGACTAGGCGGGGGAGCCTACGAGCAGTACTTC.